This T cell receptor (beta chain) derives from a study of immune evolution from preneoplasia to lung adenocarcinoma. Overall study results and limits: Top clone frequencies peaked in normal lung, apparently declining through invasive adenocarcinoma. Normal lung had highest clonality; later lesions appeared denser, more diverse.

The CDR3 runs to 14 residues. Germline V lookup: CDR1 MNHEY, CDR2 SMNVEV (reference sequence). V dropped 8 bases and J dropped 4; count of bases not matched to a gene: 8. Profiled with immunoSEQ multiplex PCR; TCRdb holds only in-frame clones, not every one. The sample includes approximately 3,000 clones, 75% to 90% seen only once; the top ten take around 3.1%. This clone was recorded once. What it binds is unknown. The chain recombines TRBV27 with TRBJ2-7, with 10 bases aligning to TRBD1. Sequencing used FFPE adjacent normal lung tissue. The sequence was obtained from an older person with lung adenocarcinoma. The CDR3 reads CASATWDRGYEQYF. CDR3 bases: TGTGCCAGCGCGACCTGGGACAGGGGTTACGAGCAGTACTTC.